This T cell receptor (beta chain) came from a study of vaccination effects on CD4 cells after COVID-19. Study-wide context: In the ViraFEST assay, antigen-specific CD4+ clonotypes were identified by expansion after peptide-pool stimulation.

TCRdb's copy holds only in-frame clones and misses some; the assay was immunoSEQ multiplex PCR. The table shows 70,000 to 75,000 clones, with over 60% occurring only once. Following 10 days of culture, CD4+ T cells were isolated. Half-medium replacement with IL-2 medium occurred on days 3 and 7. With respect to this clone: Its specificity is unknown.

This CDR3 is 15 amino acids long. Germline V CDR1 and CDR2: SEHNR, FQNEAQ (reference sequence). The V segment lost 5 bases and the J segment 2 bases; nucleotides outside the gene matches: 4. This TCR came from a human donor who received a COVID-19 vaccine. This material consisted of CD4+ T cells from PBMCs cultured without peptide, taken before COVID-19 vaccination. The V and J genes are TRBV7-9 and TRBJ2-2, with 8 bases aligning to TRBD1. As DNA, the CDR3 is TGTGCCAGCAGCCGCAGGGGGCGAAACACCGGGGAGCTGTTTTTT. Translating it yields CASSRRGRNTGELFF.